This T cell receptor beta chain was captured in a study of blood T cell repertoires in COVID-19. Study information: Italy, Spain and the United States were the sources of the convalescent and acute COVID-19 samples.

Sequencing used immunoSEQ multiplex PCR; TCRdb keeps in-frame clones, though not all of them. The table has tens of thousands of clones, 70% to 80% seen once; the top ten hold about 24%. This CDR3 comprises 14 residues. Germline trimming cut 4 bases from V and 4 bases from J; bases unmatched to any gene: 5. CDR1 and CDR2 from the germline V gene are SGHRS and YFSETQ. The J gene is TRBJ1-5, the V gene TRBV5-1; 7 bases line up with TRBD1. Material: peripheral blood. The sequence was collected from a human donor in a cohort sampled during active COVID-19. The CDR3: CASSEGTANQPQHF. The DNA of the CDR3 is TGCGCCAGCAGCGAAGGGACAGCTAATCAGCCCCAGCATTTT.